The clone carrying this TCR beta chain was recorded many times. Antigen specificity is unknown. TCRdb recomputed calls from the 5' RACE reads with MiXCR, one row per CDR3 protein. The sample yields some 130,000 distinct CDR3 sequences, about 7% seen once. V was shortened by 4 bases and J by 2 bases, with 19 bases between the two germline ends. The CDR3 has 17 amino acids. From germline, CDR1 is SGHVS and CDR2 FNYEAQ. This entry is derived from a study of CD8 T cells in ankylosing spondylitis. Study observations and caveats: Disease-linked clones were CD8+ and relatively rare in peripheral blood. In reactive arthritis synovial fluid and blood, some motif variants had been reported before. Roughly eight highly homologous variants made up a TCR beta motif that seemed to typify ankylosing spondylitis blood. Researchers reportedly found disease-linked clones significantly enriched in matched ankylosing spondylitis synovial fluid.

Source material: blood, either unsorted or a sorted T cell fraction (not recorded which). This clonotype was obtained from a female donor with ankylosing spondylitis or in good health (not recorded which). The chain has TRBV7-6 and TRBJ2-3; a weak D match, TRBD1 (6 bases). CDR3 amino acids: CASSSYLETGFTDTQYF. As DNA, the CDR3 is TGTGCCAGCAGCTCCTATCTAGAGACAGGATTCACAGATACGCAGTATTTT.